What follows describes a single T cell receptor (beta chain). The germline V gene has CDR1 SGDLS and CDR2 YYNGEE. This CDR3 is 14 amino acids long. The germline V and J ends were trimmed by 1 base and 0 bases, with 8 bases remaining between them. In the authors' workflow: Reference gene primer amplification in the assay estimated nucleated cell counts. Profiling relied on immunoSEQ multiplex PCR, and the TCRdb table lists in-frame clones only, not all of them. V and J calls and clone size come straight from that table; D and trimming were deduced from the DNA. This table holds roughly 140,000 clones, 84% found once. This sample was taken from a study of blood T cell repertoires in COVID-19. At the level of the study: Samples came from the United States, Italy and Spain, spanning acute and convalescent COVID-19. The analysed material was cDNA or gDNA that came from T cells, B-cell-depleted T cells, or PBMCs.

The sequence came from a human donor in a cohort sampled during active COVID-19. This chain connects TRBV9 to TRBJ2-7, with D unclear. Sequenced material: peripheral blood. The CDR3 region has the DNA TGTGCCAGCAGCGTATCCCCGGGCTCCTACGAGCAGTACTTC. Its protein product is CASSVSPGSYEQYF.